Listed here are 7 T cell receptor beta chains from one sample, sequenced in a study of T cell repertoires in cytomegalovirus infection. TCRdb analysed the reads with MiXCR anew, one entry per CDR3 protein. The table shows about 530,000 distinct CDR3 sequences, with around 27% occurring only once. The sequencing input was PBMCs. Source of these receptors: a human donor in good health (CMV status not recorded). Some clones in this sample may be carry-over from other donors' samples.

V is TRBV7-9 and J is TRBJ1-4; 10 bases line up with TRBD1. The CDR3 runs 15 residues. Germline V gene data show CDR1 as SEHNR and CDR2 as FQNEAQ (reference sequence). Trimming removed 5 bases from V and 6 bases from J; junction bases left unmatched: 6. CDR3 region: CASSTRQGADEKLFF. The DNA for the CDR3 is TGTGCCAGCAGCACCAGACAGGGGGCGGATGAAAAACTGTTTTTT. Looking up the rest from reference TRBV7-9 and TRBJ1-4 gives the full variable domain: DTGVSQNPRHKITKRGQNVTFRCDPISEHNRLYWYRQTLGQGPEFLTYFQNEAQLEKSRLLSDRFSAERPKGSFSTLEIQRTEQGDSAMYLCASSTRQGADEKLFFGSGTQLSVL.

V gene TRBV20-1 combines with J gene TRBJ2-7, with D perhaps matching TRBD2 (6 bases). CDR3 size: 13 residues. V was shortened by 6 bases and J by 4 bases, with 16 bases between the two germline ends. Germline loops: CDR1 DFQATT, CDR2 SNEGSKA (reference sequence). CDR3 nucleotides: TGCAGTGCCTCAAAAATTAGCGGATACGAGCAGTACTTC. This translates into CSASKISGYEQYF.

In its sample, this clonotype was seen many times. CDR3 region: CASSYSGSGNTIYF. The CDR3 region has the DNA TGTGCCAGCAGTTACTCGGGCTCTGGAAACACCATATATTTT. The chain combines TRBV6-6 with TRBJ1-3; no clear D gene. CDR1 MNHNY and CDR2 SVGAGI come from the germline V gene (reference sequence). With 0 bases removed from V and 0 bases from J, the gap between germline ends came to 3 bases. CDR3 length: 14 residues.

The chain is built from TRBV18 and TRBJ2-7; 9 nucleotides agree with TRBD2. With V trimmed by 2 bases and J by 6 bases, 8 bases remained unmatched. Germline-derived CDR1 and CDR2 are KGHSH and LQKENI. The CDR3 consists of 15 residues. The CDR3 here is CASSPSGLATTEQYF. CDR3 bases: TGTGCCAGCTCACCATCAGGACTAGCGACTACCGAGCAGTACTTC.

The sample holds a few counts of this clonotype. The chain couples TRBV5-8 to TRBJ2-4, with D tentatively TRBD1 or TRBD2 (6 bases each). Per the germline V gene, CDR1 is SGHTS and CDR2 is YDEGEE. Trimming left V 1 base short and J 0 bases short, with 8 bases between. The CDR3 is made up of 15 amino acids. Here the CDR3 DNA reads TGTGCCAGCAGCTTGCCGGGGGCAGCCAAAAACATTCAGTACTTC. Encoded protein: CASSLPGAAKNIQYF.

Ten or more counts support this clonotype. The chain carries TRBV7-2 and TRBJ1-1; 7 bases agree with TRBD1. CDR3 length equals 14 residues. J was trimmed by 6 bases and V by 3 bases; bases with no gene match: 7. Germline V lookup: CDR1 SGHTA, CDR2 FQGNSA. The CDR3 nucleotides are TGTGCCAGCAGCTTCACGACAGGGCAAGCTGAAGCTTTCTTT. This encodes CASSFTTGQAEAFF.

This clonotype has at least ten counts. The V gene is TRBV7-9, the J gene TRBJ2-1; the match to TRBD1 covers 8 bases. Germline values: CDR1 SEHNR, CDR2 FQNEAQ (reference sequence). The CDR3 totals 18 residues. With 5 bases clipped from V and 2 bases from J, the junction kept 14 bases outside the gene matches. CDR3 loop: CASSLGQGVPGTYNEQFF. In nucleotides, the CDR3 is TGTGCCAGCAGCCTAGGACAGGGCGTTCCGGGCACCTACAATGAGCAGTTCTTC.